These 21 T cell receptor beta chains came from one sample sequenced in a study of T cell clonality in common variable immunodeficiency. Findings of the study overall: In common variable immunodeficiency, TCR beta chains reportedly carried fewer deletions and N-nucleotide insertions.

These TCRs are of unknown antigen specificity. The data were produced by immunoSEQ multiplex PCR, yet TCRdb's version contains in-frame clones alone and is incomplete. This sample shows roughly 17,000 clones and no singletons; less than 15% rests with the ten largest. The sample taken for sequencing was peripheral blood mononuclear cells. The source of these receptors is a human donor with common variable immunodeficiency.

In this sample, this clone turned up a few times. CDR3 DNA (partial): TGTGCCAGCAGCCCTCCCGGGACTAGGGCTAACGAG. This translates into CASSPPGTRANE. The CDR3 in full is CASSPPGTRANEQYF. The chain carries TRBV7-8 and TRBJ2-7; 8 nucleotides line up with TRBD2. The CDR3 extends 3 residues past the end of the read, so its final part is completed from the germline J gene. Germline CDR1 and CDR2: SGHVS and FQNEAQ. V lost 5 bases, J lost 5 bases, and 11 bases stayed unmatched. The CDR3 is 15 amino acids.

Concerning this clone: Sequencing ends 3 residues short of the CDR3 end; the germline J gene provides the rest. The chain uses TRBV7-2 and TRBJ2-5, with TRBD1 identical over 8 bases. J lost 1 base, V lost 3 bases, and 1 base had no gene match. Germline lookup yields CDR1 SGHTA and CDR2 FQGNSA. CDR3 size: 14 residues. The part of the CDR3 DNA that was read is TGTGCCAGCAGCTTGGACAGGGCCCAAGAGACC. Its translation is CASSLDRAQET. The whole CDR3 sequence is CASSLDRAQETQYF.

The CDR3 loop reads CASSPRGDRTEAFF. CDR3 DNA, as far as it was read: TGTGCCAGCTCACCGCGGGGGGACCGCACTGAA. The chain uses TRBV18 and TRBJ1-1, with a possible D match to TRBD1 (5 bases). Read sequence stops 3 residues before the CDR3 end, and the germline J gene provides the missing end. Germline V lookup: CDR1 KGHSH, CDR2 LQKENI. Trimming left V 3 bases short and J 4 bases short, with 12 bases between. The CDR3 sequence is 14 residues long.

There are a few counts of this clone. The CDR3 end is not reached by the read, which stops 3 residues before it; the germline J gene fills it in. This sequence joins TRBV5-1 and TRBJ2-7; a weak D match, TRBD1 (5 bases). CDR1 SGHRS and CDR2 YFSETQ come from the germline V gene. Trimming took off 5 bases at V and 3 bases at J, with 12 bases between the two ends. There are 13 residues in the CDR3. The DNA read from the CDR3 is TGCGCCAGCAGTGCAGGGTTTTACTACGAG. As protein: CASSAGFYYE. The whole CDR3 region reads CASSAGFYYEQYF.

This clone was found a few times. The CDR3 extends 3 residues past the end of the read, so its final part is completed from the germline J gene. J is TRBJ1-6 and V is TRBV19; 11 bases map to TRBD1. Germline V gene lookup returns CDR1 LNHDA and CDR2 SQIVND (reference sequence). The CDR3 is made up of 15 amino acids. The ends lost 3 bases at V and 9 bases at J; junction bases unmatched: 4. CDR3 DNA, as far as it was read: TGTGCCAGTAGTATCGGAGGGACAGGGGGTTCACCC. Protein: CASSIGGTGGSP. The entire CDR3 sequence reads CASSIGGTGGSPLHF.

Worth noting for this clone: The observed sequence ends 3 residues before the CDR3 terminus, with the missing tail filled in from the germline J gene. The V call is TRBV19, the J call TRBJ2-3; 7 bases agree with TRBD2. Losses at the gene ends were 5 bases for V and 2 bases for J; bases not matched to a gene: 7. CDR1 LNHDA and CDR2 SQIVND come from the germline V gene (reference sequence). The CDR3 is made up of 15 amino acids. The CDR3 bases that were read are TGTGCCAGTAGTGCCGGGACTATGTACACAGATACG. It yields the protein CASSAGTMYTDT. The CDR3, in full, reads CASSAGTMYTDTQYF.

Regarding this clone: The CDR3 goes on 3 residues after the read ends, and that part is filled in from the germline J gene. The V call is TRBV18, the J call TRBJ2-7, with TRBD2 matching 11 bases. The germline gives CDR1 KGHSH, CDR2 LQKENI. V shed 8 bases and J 6 bases; nucleotides not matched to a gene: 12. The CDR3 runs to 15 residues. CDR3 DNA (partial): TGTGCCAGCCTCATTAGCGGGGGGGCCCTCCGCGAG. It codes for CASLISGGALRE. The CDR3, in full, reads CASLISGGALREQYF.

With respect to this clone: The read gets to within 3 residues of the CDR3 end, and the germline J gene fills in the rest. V gene TRBV5-6 combines with J gene TRBJ1-1, with D unclear. Germline-derived CDR1 and CDR2 are SGHDT and YYEEEE. Trimming stripped 4 bases from V and 6 bases from J, with 19 bases between. This CDR3 contains 15 residues. The CDR3 reads CASSTDKAVPSEAFF. The sequenced part of the CDR3 DNA is TGTGCCAGCAGCACCGACAAGGCTGTACCGTCTGAA.

This clone was counted only a few times. The read ends 3 residues shy of where the CDR3 ends; the end is completed using the germline J gene. The V call is TRBV2, the J call TRBJ2-7; tentatively, D is TRBD2 (6 bases). The CDR3 has 13 amino acids. V gave up 6 bases and J gave up 3 bases, with 12 bases separating them. The germline gives CDR1 SNHLY, CDR2 FYNNEI. The CDR3 loop is CASRGGILYEQYF. The sequenced part of the CDR3 DNA is TGTGCCAGCAGGGGCGGGATACTCTACGAG.

This clone was observed a handful of times. Read data end 3 residues before the CDR3 end; the end is taken from the germline J gene. The chain couples TRBV6-2 or TRBV6-3 to TRBJ2-7, with D maybe TRBD2 (6 bases). V was shortened by 7 bases and J by 4 bases, with 17 bases between the two germline ends. CDR1 and CDR2 (germline): MNHEY, SVGEGT. The CDR3 sequence is 14 residues long. CDR3: CASKIGGIAYEQYF. Partial CDR3 DNA: TGTGCCAGCAAGATTGGGGGGATAGCTTACGAG.

Worth noting for this clone: The sequenced fragment ends 3 residues before the CDR3 boundary, so the rest is inferred from the germline J gene. The chain carries TRBV7-2 and TRBJ2-7, with 11 bases that match TRBD1. V shed 4 bases and J 6 bases; nucleotides not matched to a gene: 8. The CDR3 extends over 15 amino acids. In germline, CDR1 is SGHTA, CDR2 FQGNSA. The CDR3 protein is CASSWSRDRGSEQYF. The sequenced CDR3 bases are TGTGCCAGCAGCTGGAGCCGGGACAGGGGGAGCGAG.

This clone was seen a handful of times. The sequenced fragment ends 3 residues before the CDR3 boundary, so the rest is inferred from the germline J gene. The chain couples TRBV7-3 to TRBJ2-1; perhaps TRBD1 as D (7 bases). The CDR3 covers 15 residues. Per germline, CDR1 SGHTA and CDR2 FQGTGA. V lost 6 bases and J lost 3, with 15 bases in between. The sequenced part of the CDR3 DNA is TGTGCCAGCAGTCCGCAGGGGGGCCTCTACAATGAG. It yields the protein CASSPQGGLYNE. The whole CDR3 sequence is CASSPQGGLYNEQFF.

In this sample, this clone turned up many times. The part of the CDR3 DNA that was read is TGCAGCGTTGGGGCAGGGGAGACC. Translated: CSVGAGET. The full CDR3 is CSVGAGETQYF. The genes are TRBV29-1 and TRBJ2-5, with a possible D match to TRBD1 (5 bases). The CDR3 end is not reached by the read, which stops 3 residues before it; the germline J gene fills it in. CDR1 and CDR2 (germline): SQVTM, ANQGSEA. V shed 4 bases and J shed 5 bases, with 8 bases lying between them. The length of the CDR3 is 11 residues.

This clone was recorded a few times. With the read ending 3 residues before the CDR3 end, the germline J gene is used to fill in that end. The chain combines TRBV19 with TRBJ2-4, with 11 positions matching TRBD1. The CDR3 is 15 amino acids. J was trimmed by 1 base and V by 6 bases; bases with no gene match: 2. CDR1 and CDR2 from the germline V gene are LNHDA and SQIVND (reference sequence). The covered CDR3 bases are TGTGCCAGTAGGGACAGGGGGCCTGCCAAAAACATT. This translates into CASRDRGPAKNI. The whole CDR3 sequence reads CASRDRGPAKNIQYF. Looking up the rest from reference TRBV19 and TRBJ2-4 gives the full variable domain: DGGITQSPKYLFRKEGQNVTLSCEQNLNHDAMYWYRQDPGQGLRLIYYSQIVNDFQKGDIAEGYSVSREKKESFPLTVTSAQKNPTAFYLCASRDRGPAKNIQYFGAGTRLSVL.

This clone was seen at least ten times. The read halts 3 residues ahead of the CDR3 end, with the missing end drawn from the germline J gene. This chain joins TRBV5-1 and TRBJ1-6; the D is unclear. The CDR3 has 16 amino acids. Germline CDR1 reads SGHRS; CDR2 reads YFSETQ. V lost 2 bases and J 3 bases, leaving 12 bases between the germline ends. The CDR3 sequence: CASSFLSDNYNSPLHF. CDR3 DNA (partial): TGCGCCAGCAGCTTTCTTTCCGACAACTATAATTCACCC.

This clone came up a few times. The CDR3 goes on 3 residues after the read ends, and that part is filled in from the germline J gene. This chain links TRBV7-9 with TRBJ2-7; D gene unclear. V lost 6 bases, J lost 0 bases, and 15 bases lay in between. CDR3 size: 15 residues. Germline V gene lookup returns CDR1 SEHNR and CDR2 FQNEAQ (reference sequence). CDR3 sequence reads: CASSKQLGSSYEQYF. The sequenced part of the CDR3 DNA is TGTGCCAGCAGTAAACAGTTAGGAAGCTCCTACGAG.

This clone was picked up many times. The read is 3 residues too short to cover the CDR3 end, so that end is filled in from the germline J gene. The chain has TRBV20-1 and TRBJ1-4; the D gene is possibly TRBD1 (5 bases). There are 16 residues in the CDR3. Trimming removed 3 bases from V and 0 bases from J, with 14 bases in between. Germline CDR1 and CDR2: DFQATT and SNEGSKA (reference sequence). CDR3 bases read: TGCAGTGCTAGGGAAGGGGCAGTAGCAACTAATGAAAAA. It is translated as CSAREGAVATNEK. The CDR3 in full is CSAREGAVATNEKLFF.

This clone was counted a few times. With the read ending 3 residues before the CDR3 end, the germline J gene is used to fill in that end. The chain is built from TRBV6-1 and TRBJ2-4; the match to TRBD1 covers 12 bases. The CDR3 totals 19 residues. Germline CDR1 and CDR2: MNHNS and SASEGT. V shed 1 base and J 2 bases; nucleotides not matched to a gene: 9. The sequenced CDR3 bases are TGTGCCAGCAGTGAAGAGGGGGCCGGGACAGGGGGCCCCAAAAACATT. It codes for CASSEEGAGTGGPKNI. The CDR3 in full is CASSEEGAGTGGPKNIQYF.

This clone turned up a few times. Read coverage stops 3 residues before the CDR3 terminus; the germline J gene supplies the remainder. The chain joins TRBV18 to TRBJ1-1; unclear D gene. V lost 3 bases, J lost 0 bases, and 8 bases lay in between. The length of the CDR3 is 14 residues. The germline gives CDR1 KGHSH, CDR2 LQKENI. Partial CDR3 DNA: TGTGCCAGCTCACCGCGCGGGATGAACACTGAA. Its protein product is CASSPRGMNTE. The entire CDR3 reads CASSPRGMNTEAFF.

This clone was found many times. The part of the CDR3 DNA that was read is TGTGCCAGCAGCGAAGCGGAAAACATT. Translation: CASSEAENI. The CDR3 reads in full as CASSEAENIQYF. V is TRBV5-4 and J is TRBJ2-4; perhaps TRBD2 as D (5 bases). Coverage ceases 3 residues before the CDR3 finishes, and the germline J gene fills in the end. Looked up from germline, CDR1 is SGHNT and CDR2 is YYREEE (reference sequence). V lost 4 bases and J lost 5, with 7 bases in between. There are 12 residues in the CDR3. Full variable domain (outside the CDR3, taken from reference TRBV5-4 and TRBJ2-4): ETGVTQSPTHLIKTRGQQVTLRCSSQSGHNTVSWYQQALGQGPQFIFQYYREEENGRGNFPPRFSGLQFPNYSSELNVNALELDDSALYLCASSEAENIQYFGAGTRLSVL.

This clone was observed a few times. The read finishes 3 residues shy of the CDR3 end, and the germline J gene is used to complete it. The chain carries TRBV19 and TRBJ1-4, with TRBD1 identical over 10 bases. Germline V gene lookup returns CDR1 LNHDA and CDR2 SQIVND (reference sequence). Unmatched junction bases numbered 8, after V lost 6 bases and J lost 4 bases. This CDR3 is built from 16 residues. The CDR3 DNA, read in part, is TGTGCCAGTAGCCCCGGGACAGGGGCGCTTAATGAAAAA. Protein sequence: CASSPGTGALNEK. Given in full, the CDR3 is CASSPGTGALNEKLFF.